This section outlines one T cell receptor beta chain sequence together with its context. What it recognizes is unknown. CDR1 and CDR2 from the germline V gene are MDHEN and SYDVKM. The CDR3 consists of 16 residues. V was shortened by 4 bases and J by 0 bases, with 16 bases between the two germline ends. The data derive from a study of OX40 agonist ivuxolimab in advanced cancers. Only in-frame clones appear in the TCRdb table, and some are missing; sequencing was by immunoSEQ multiplex PCR. The top ten clones hold around 48% of a sample with fewer than 15,000 clones, around nine tenths of them seen once. Study-wide results and limits: Also showing low normalized T-cell clonal expansion were some of the nonresponders.

The rearrangement uses TRBV28 and TRBJ2-7; weak D call: TRBD2 (6 bases). Sequencing used CD4+ or CD8+ T cells sorted from blood, obtained in a trial of the OX40 agonist ivuxolimab. The clonotype originates from an adult with an advanced solid tumor such as melanoma, head and neck, liver or kidney cancer. CDR3: CASSWGLLPSSYEQYF. The CDR3 nucleotides read TGTGCCAGCAGTTGGGGACTCCTTCCTAGCTCCTACGAGCAGTACTTC. The entire variable domain, with the rest obtained from reference TRBV28 and TRBJ2-7, is as follows: DVKVTQSSRYLVKRTGEKVFLECVQDMDHENMFWYRQDPGLGLRLIYFSYDVKMKEKGDIPEGYSVSREKKERFSLILESASTNQTSMYLCASSWGLLPSSYEQYFGPGTRLTVT.